One and the same sample provided the 25 T cell receptor beta chains below, sequenced in a study of beta chain features in type 1 diabetes. Expressed TCRB transcripts were sequenced, since all the RNA that had been isolated was reverse transcribed. Using immunoSEQ multiplex PCR, the repertoire was profiled, and TCRdb retains in-frame clones only, with some absent. Altogether about 470,000 clones are present, 30% being singletons, with the ten largest covering 0.06% to 0.07%. Sequenced input: naive CD4+ T cells from blood. Receptors originate from a man younger than 35 in good health.

The genes are TRBV30 and TRBJ2-3; 7 bases match TRBD2. The CDR3 is 15 residues long. The J segment lost 3 bases and the V segment lost 6 bases, leaving 12 bases of the junction unmatched. Germline loops: CDR1 GTSNPN, CDR2 SVGIG (reference sequence). CDR3 protein: CACRRLAGMTDTQYF. The DNA of the CDR3 is TGTGCCTGTAGGAGACTAGCCGGAATGACAGATACGCAGTATTTT.

This clone was seen only a few times. The CDR3 nucleotides are TGTGCCTGGAGTACCCACCTTCGCTACACCTTC. This sequence encodes CAWSTHLRYTF. The chain combines TRBV30 with TRBJ1-2; D is unresolved. The CDR3 loop spans 11 amino acids. Trimming removed 2 bases from V and 9 bases from J, with 10 bases in between. Per germline, CDR1 GTSNPN and CDR2 SVGIG (reference sequence).

The V and J genes are TRBV7-9 and TRBJ2-7; possibly TRBD2 for D (5 bases). CDR3 length: 14 residues. The germline V gene has CDR1 SEHNR and CDR2 FQNEAQ (reference sequence). Trimming cost V 0 bases and J 7 bases, with 13 bases left between them. The CDR3 nucleotides read TGTGCCAGCAGCTTAGCGCTGGCCTCGGGAGAGCAGTACTTC. Protein: CASSLALASGEQYF.

The genes are TRBV10-3 and TRBJ2-3; perhaps TRBD2 as D (5 bases). The germline V gene encodes CDR1 ENHRY and CDR2 SYGVKD. CDR3 length: 11 amino acids. Deletions cut 6 bases from V and 5 bases from J, with 6 bases between. As DNA, the CDR3 is TGTGCCATCAGCGGGAAAGATACGCAGTATTTT. It codes for CAISGKDTQYF.

The chain uses TRBV12-5 and TRBJ2-1, with D maybe TRBD2 (5 bases). CDR3 length: 18 residues. V dropped 1 base and J dropped 6 bases, with 22 bases sitting between them. Germline loops: CDR1 LGHNT, CDR2 FRNRAP. CDR3 in amino acids: CASGLGTPGVNVRNEQFF. The CDR3 coding sequence is TGTGCTAGTGGTTTGGGTACACCCGGGGTGAACGTCCGCAATGAGCAGTTCTTC.

This clone was seen a few times. V usage is TRBV4-3 and J usage is TRBJ2-4; tentatively, D is TRBD2 (6 bases). Germline CDR1 and CDR2: LGHNA and YSLEER. This CDR3 is built from 17 residues. V was trimmed by 1 base and J by 0 bases, leaving 13 bases between them. CDR3 in amino acids: CASSQALAGLAKNIQYF. The CDR3 region has the DNA TGCGCCAGCAGCCAAGCCCTGGCGGGGTTAGCCAAAAACATTCAGTACTTC.

The rearrangement uses TRBV7-9 and TRBJ2-5; no definite D call. The better agreement between TRBJ2-7 and the DNA end casts doubt on the J call. The CDR3 runs 11 residues. CDR1 SEHNR and CDR2 FQNEAQ come from the germline V gene (reference sequence). CDR3 loop: CAILNVYEQYF. CDR3 nucleotides: TGTGCCATCCTGAACGTCTACGAGCAGTACTTC.

This clone was observed a few times. The sample carries other DNA sequences with the same CDR3. This chain links TRBV29-1 with TRBJ1-1; D possibly corresponds to TRBD1 (6 bases). The CDR3 has 12 residues. Trimming stripped 5 bases from V and 1 base from J, with 8 bases between. Germline assignment: CDR1 SQVTM and CDR2 ANQGSEA. The CDR3 DNA sequence: TGCAGCGTTAGCAGGGGGAACACTGAAGCTTTCTTT. It codes for CSVSRGNTEAFF.

This clone was counted between two and nine times. The rearrangement joins TRBV5-1 to TRBJ1-2, with D hard to call. Germline assignment: CDR1 SGHRS and CDR2 YFSETQ. Trimming removed 0 bases at V and 3 bases at J, with 9 bases between. This CDR3 is 14 amino acids long. The CDR3 loop is CASSLVSLDYGYTF. The CDR3 DNA follows: TGCGCCAGCAGCTTGGTATCGTTGGACTATGGCTACACCTTC.

The V and J genes are TRBV9 and TRBJ1-4; no firm D call. Per the germline V gene, CDR1 is SGDLS and CDR2 is YYNGEE. This CDR3 is built from 13 residues. V was pared by 3 bases and J by 5 bases, with 8 bases between. CDR3: CASSAVWNEKLFF. In DNA form, the CDR3 reads TGTGCCAGCAGCGCCGTGTGGAATGAAAAACTGTTTTTT.

This chain joins TRBV10-3 and TRBJ2-3; TRBD2 matches at 8 bases. This CDR3 contains 16 residues. Germline V gene data show CDR1 as ENHRY and CDR2 as SYGVKD. Trimming at V came to 3 bases and at J to 1 base, leaving 6 bases not matched to a gene. CDR3 in DNA: TGTGCCATCAGTGAAGGGACTAGGGATGGCACAGATACGCAGTATTTT. Translated: CAISEGTRDGTDTQYF.

On this clone: Other DNA sequences in the sample encode the same CDR3. J is TRBJ2-5 and V is TRBV20-1, with D hard to call. V lost 2 bases, J lost 4 bases, and 5 bases lay in between. The CDR3 sequence is 11 residues long. The V gene's germline CDR1 is DFQATT and CDR2 SNEGSKA (reference sequence). In nucleotides, the CDR3 is TGCAGTGCTAGACCCAGAGAGACCCAGTACTTC. Protein sequence: CSARPRETQYF.

V usage is TRBV11-2 and J usage is TRBJ2-3, with D possibly called TRBD1 or TRBD2 (5 bases each). This CDR3 is built from 14 residues. V dropped 2 bases and J dropped 6 bases, with 12 bases sitting between them. Germline CDR1 reads SGHAT; CDR2 reads FQNNGV. CDR3 DNA sequence: TGTGCCAGCAGCTTAAACTTGGGGGTTGATACGCAGTATTTT. Translation: CASSLNLGVDTQYF. Drawing the rest from reference TRBV11-2 and TRBJ2-3, the complete variable domain is EAGVAQSPRYKIIEKRQSVAFWCNPISGHATLYWYQQILGQGPKLLIQFQNNGVVDDSQLPKDRFSAERLKGVDSTLKIQPAKLEDSAVYLCASSLNLGVDTQYFGPGTRLTVL.

This clone was found a few times. The rearrangement links TRBV27 to TRBJ2-1; 8 bases line up with TRBD2. V shed 7 bases, J shed 3 bases, and the junction held 5 bases outside the gene matches. The CDR3 spans 14 residues. Germline CDR1 MNHEY, CDR2 SMNVEV (reference sequence). The CDR3 nucleotides are TGTGCCAGCAAAGCGGGGGACCGCTACAATGAGCAGTTCTTC. Encoded protein: CASKAGDRYNEQFF.

This clone was seen a few times. V gene TRBV29-1 combines with J gene TRBJ1-1; D gene ambiguous. V was shortened by 2 bases and J by 0 bases, with 7 bases between the two germline ends. The germline V gene has CDR1 SQVTM and CDR2 ANQGSEA. The CDR3 length is 13 residues. CDR3 amino acids: CSVETDLNTEAFF. The CDR3 coding sequence is TGCAGCGTTGAAACGGACCTGAACACTGAAGCTTTCTTT.

For the CDR3, the DNA is TGTGCCTGGAGTGAGTGGGAGCGGGAGTTGTCGGATACGCAGTATTTT. Translated, it gives CAWSEWERELSDTQYF. The gene calls are TRBV30 and TRBJ2-3, with TRBD2 matching 8 bases. Unmatched junction bases numbered 12, after V lost 1 base and J lost 6 bases. This CDR3 is 16 amino acids long. In germline, CDR1 is GTSNPN, CDR2 SVGIG (reference sequence). Variable domain in full (rest from reference TRBV30 and TRBJ2-3): SQTIHQWPATLVQPVGSPLSLECTVEGTSNPNLYWYRQAAGRGLQLLFYSVGIGQISSEVPQNLSASRPQDRQFILSSKKLLLSDSGFYLCAWSEWERELSDTQYFGPGTRLTVL.

A remark on this clone: At one end the junction does not follow the germline gene, possibly because of a read error. The CDR3 DNA reads TGTGCTAGCAGCGGGGGGGAGACCCAGTACTTC. Its protein is CASSGGETQYF. V and J are TRBV7-7 and TRBJ2-5; TRBD2 matches at 9 bases. Germline V gene sequence: CDR1 SSHAT, CDR2 FNYEAQ (reference sequence). The CDR3 covers 11 residues.

This clone was recorded a few times. The gene calls are TRBV28 and TRBJ2-1; a possible D gene is TRBD2 (6 bases). Per germline, CDR1 MDHEN and CDR2 SYDVKM. V lost 5 bases to trimming and J lost 14 bases, with 22 bases between them. The CDR3 totals 14 residues. DNA of the CDR3: TGTGCCAGCAGTAGACTCGGGGGAGGAGTCCGAGAGTTCTTC. It specifies CASSRLGGGVREFF.

The chain links TRBV5-1 to TRBJ2-5; 8 bases line up with TRBD1. V was clipped by 0 bases and J by 2 bases; unmatched bases: 3. CDR1 and CDR2 (germline): SGHRS, YFSETQ. The CDR3 sequence is 15 residues long. In nucleotides, the CDR3 is TGCGCCAGCAGCTTGGGTACAGGGGGACAAGAGACCCAGTACTTC. Translating gives CASSLGTGGQETQYF.

J is TRBJ2-5 and V is TRBV5-1, with a weak D call TRBD1 (6 bases). CDR1 is SGHRS, CDR2 YFSETQ, per germline. The CDR3 runs 15 residues. V was pared by 3 bases and J by 2 bases, with 14 bases between. The CDR3 is CASSSYGTHQETQYF. The CDR3 DNA follows: TGCGCCAGCAGCTCTTACGGGACACATCAAGAGACCCAGTACTTC.

This clone was seen only a few times. V and J are TRBV29-1 and TRBJ2-7; either TRBD1 or TRBD2 may fit D (5 bases each). The CDR3 runs to 13 residues. The germline CDR1 and CDR2 sequences are SQVTM and ANQGSEA. Trimming removed 6 bases from V and 2 bases from J, with 14 bases in between. The CDR3 loop is CSVRDGVTYEQYF. The DNA of the CDR3 is TGCAGCGTCCGGGACGGAGTTACCTACGAGCAGTACTTC.

The chain employs TRBV4-1 and TRBJ1-4; 10 positions agree with TRBD1. The CDR3 loop spans 18 amino acids. Germline CDR1 MGHRA, CDR2 YSYEKL. The V and J ends lost 0 bases and 6 bases, in that order; junction bases with no gene match: 10. The CDR3 coding sequence is TGCGCCAGCAGCCAAGATCCGGGATCTGGGACAGGGGATGAAAAACTGTTTTTT. Encoded protein: CASSQDPGSGTGDEKLFF.

This clone was observed a few times. The rearrangement joins TRBV9 to TRBJ2-2; TRBD1 agrees at 10 bases. Germline CDR1 and CDR2: SGDLS and YYNGEE. V gave up 3 bases and J gave up 6 bases; unmatched junction bases: 5. The CDR3 loop spans 15 amino acids. The DNA for the CDR3 is TGTGCCAGCAGCGCCGGGACAGGGGAGGCCGGGGAGCTGTTTTTT. This translates into CASSAGTGEAGELFF.

Only a few counts were recorded for this clone. V usage is TRBV30 and J usage is TRBJ2-3, with 11 bases identical to TRBD2. Unmatched junction bases numbered 11, after V lost 8 bases and J lost 7 bases. The germline CDR1 and CDR2 sequences are GTSNPN and SVGIG (reference sequence). The CDR3 has 14 amino acids. The CDR3 nucleotides read TGTGCCCGTCGGGTAGCGGGAGGGTCAAATACGCAGTATTTT. Encoded protein: CARRVAGGSNTQYF. The full variable domain, in which reference TRBV30 and TRBJ2-3 provide the parts outside the CDR3, is SQTIHQWPATLVQPVGSPLSLECTVEGTSNPNLYWYRQAAGRGLQLLFYSVGIGQISSEVPQNLSASRPQDRQFILSSKKLLLSDSGFYLCARRVAGGSNTQYFGPGTRLTVL.

V and J are TRBV4-3 and TRBJ1-2; no reliable D call. The length of the CDR3 is 15 residues. V was pared by 0 bases and J by 2 bases, with 10 bases between. CDR1 and CDR2 (germline): LGHNA, YSLEER. Here the CDR3 reads CASSQDQGGNYGYTF. The CDR3, as DNA: TGCGCCAGCAGCCAAGATCAAGGCGGCAACTATGGCTACACCTTC.